This passage covers 26 T cell receptor beta chains from one sample sequenced in a study of T-cell reconstitution after alpha-beta-depleted transplantation in children (TCRdb year 2016). Reading the label with the study, this specimen's treatment or condition is: allogeneic hematopoietic cell transplantation with graft depleted of TCRalphabeta T cells and CD19 B cells. The library was built by means of PCR. Data came from an Illumina HiSeq 2500. TCR library preparation used molecular barcoding, with unique molecular identifiers applied to normalize quantification of the TCRbeta repertoire. TCRdb handled the public reads itself, with Q25 trimming in fastp and clone calling in MiXCR, and kept productive beta chains. Entries are consolidated by CDR3 protein sequence, retaining the most common genes and DNA. The sample data list about 580,000 distinct CDR3 sequences, and around 23% of these were observed just once. The ten largest clones represent approximately 14% of the sample.

The specimen was PBMCs, mostly from graft donor cells, collected 360 days after TCRalphabeta/CD19-depleted stem cell transplant. These receptors came from a boy in the first two years of life who had a stem cell transplant for acute myeloid leukemia, so the T cells may come from the graft donor.

The V gene is TRBV5-1, the J gene TRBJ2-1; 8 nucleotides line up with TRBD1. V lost 0 bases and J lost 6; bases outside the gene matches: 5. Germline CDR1 reads SGHRS; CDR2 reads YFSETQ. This CDR3 comprises 15 residues. The CDR3 sequence: CASSLVVTGGNEQFF. Here the CDR3 DNA reads TGCGCCAGCAGCTTGGTGGTTACAGGGGGCAATGAGCAGTTCTTC. The whole variable domain, filled in from reference TRBV5-1 and TRBJ2-1, reads KAGVTQTPRYLIKTRGQQVTLSCSPISGHRSVSWYQQTPGQGLQFLFEYFSETQRNKGNFPGRFSGRQFSNSRSEMNVSTLELGDSALYLCASSLVVTGGNEQFFGPGTRLTVL.

This clonotype has a single count. The rearrangement links TRBV20-1 to TRBJ2-3, with a possible D match to TRBD1 (6 bases). The V end lost 3 bases, the J end lost 2 bases, and 18 bases lay between the germline ends. Per the germline V gene, CDR1 is DFQATT and CDR2 is SNEGSKA (reference sequence). The CDR3 is 16 amino acids. CDR3 DNA: TGCAGTGCTAGCAATTCGGGCTGGGGGCTCACAGATACGCAGTATTTT. Translated: CSASNSGWGLTDTQYF.

This clonotype was detected ten times or more. V and J are TRBV6-5 and TRBJ2-7, with unresolved D. The CDR3 is 13 residues long. Germline CDR1 MNHEY, CDR2 SVGAGI. With 0 bases removed from V and 2 bases from J, the gap between germline ends came to 5 bases. The CDR3 sequence: CASSYSRAYEQYF. The CDR3 DNA follows: TGTGCCAGCAGTTACTCTAGAGCCTACGAGCAGTACTTC.

This clonotype was counted many times. The V and J genes are TRBV7-9 and TRBJ1-2; 8 positions match TRBD1. J lost 7 bases, V lost 5 bases, and 15 bases had no gene match. The CDR3 spans 16 residues. Germline V lookup: CDR1 SEHNR, CDR2 FQNEAQ (reference sequence). The CDR3 DNA is TGTGCCAGCAGCCTCTCCTCGCACAGGGGGGATCGTGGCTACACCTTC. It encodes CASSLSSHRGDRGYTF.

This clonotype occurred a few times. The J gene is TRBJ2-1, the V gene TRBV6-1; 11 nucleotides align to TRBD1. Germline CDR1 MNHNS, CDR2 SASEGT. The CDR3 spans 14 residues. V lost 6 bases to trimming and J lost 3 bases; unmatched junction nucleotides: 1. The CDR3 protein is CASRGQGDYNEQFF. In nucleotides, the CDR3 is TGTGCCAGCAGGGGACAGGGGGACTACAATGAGCAGTTCTTC.

This clonotype was recorded at least ten times. This chain joins TRBV11-2 and TRBJ1-5; D remains unclear. The V and J ends lost 4 bases and 4 bases respectively, with 8 bases between them. This CDR3 has 13 residues. Germline CDR1 reads SGHAT; CDR2 reads FQNNGV. The CDR3 DNA reads TGTGCCAGCAGCTACGGGCAGAATCAGCCCCAGCATTTT. This codes for CASSYGQNQPQHF.

The genes are TRBV7-9 and TRBJ2-2, with 8 bases aligning to TRBD1. Germline V gene sequence: CDR1 SEHNR, CDR2 FQNEAQ (reference sequence). Trimming cost V 4 bases and J 7 bases; bases outside gene matches: 5. There are 14 residues in the CDR3. The CDR3 DNA sequence: TGTGCCAGCAGCTCGCAGGGGGCCGTCGGGGAGCTGTTTTTT. Amino acids: CASSSQGAVGELFF.

The genes are TRBV13 and TRBJ2-3, with a possible D match to TRBD2 (6 bases). Trimming shortened V by 5 bases and J by 1 base, and 13 bases separated the two germline ends. The germline V gene has CDR1 PRHDT and CDR2 FYEKMQ (reference sequence). This CDR3 is 15 amino acids long. CDR3 DNA sequence: TGTGCCAGCAGCCGACGAGCGGGTGGCACAGATACGCAGTATTTT. Residues: CASSRRAGGTDTQYF.

This clonotype was observed a handful of times. The chain joins TRBV15 to TRBJ1-2; D gene uncertain. The ends were cut back, 10 bases at V and 0 bases at J, with 9 bases in the middle. CDR1 is LNHNV and CDR2 is YYDKDF in the germline V gene (reference sequence). The CDR3 runs 12 residues. CDR3 coding DNA: TGTGCCATCGGGAGGCCTAACTATGGCTACACCTTC. Protein: CAIGRPNYGYTF.

This clonotype was seen a handful of times. The chain is built from TRBV12-3 or TRBV12-4 and TRBJ1-1; 8 bases match TRBD1. The CDR3 loop spans 16 amino acids. The V segment lost 6 bases and the J segment 4 bases; nucleotides outside the gene matches: 13. The CDR3 protein is CASSPRGRPEGTEAFF. CDR3 sequence (DNA): TGTGCCAGCAGCCCCAGGGGGCGCCCCGAGGGCACTGAAGCTTTCTTT.

This clonotype was seen at least ten times. J is TRBJ2-2 and V is TRBV25-1, with D perhaps matching TRBD1 (5 bases). V gave up 6 bases and J gave up 5 bases, with 10 bases separating them. Per germline, CDR1 MGHDK and CDR2 SYGVNS. The CDR3 totals 13 residues. CDR3 region: CASRGQGTGELFF. The CDR3 DNA is TGTGCCAGCAGAGGGCAGGGTACCGGGGAGCTGTTTTTT.

This clonotype has a count of ten or more. The V gene is TRBV28, the J gene TRBJ1-2; no reliable D call. V was clipped by 6 bases and J by 7 bases, with 21 bases between them. Germline CDR1 is MDHEN and CDR2 is SYDVKM. The CDR3 length is 15 residues. DNA of the CDR3: TGTGCCAGCAGCCCCACTTCCGCAGCGCCCAGTGGCTACACCTTC. This codes for CASSPTSAAPSGYTF.

Only a few counts were recorded for this clonotype. The V and J genes are TRBV9 and TRBJ2-1; a possible D gene is TRBD2 (6 bases). Germline values: CDR1 SGDLS, CDR2 YYNGEE. The CDR3 extends over 13 amino acids. Trimming cost V 5 bases and J 8 bases, with 14 bases left between them. The CDR3 coding sequence is TGTGCCAGCAGGGCATTGTCTAGCGATGAGCAGTTCTTC. This translates into CASRALSSDEQFF. Combining the CDR3 with reference TRBV9 and TRBJ2-1 gives the whole variable domain DSGVTQTPKHLITATGQRVTLRCSPRSGDLSVYWYQQSLDQGLQFLIQYYNGEERAKGNILERFSAQQFPDLHSELNLSSLELGDSALYFCASRALSSDEQFFGPGTRLTVL.

The chain is built from TRBV6-2 or TRBV6-3 and TRBJ1-1; possibly TRBD1 for D (6 bases). Trimming took 7 bases from V and 3 from J, leaving 15 bases between them. This CDR3 region has 14 residues. Germline V CDR1 and CDR2: MNHEY, SVGEGT. This CDR3 reads CASTRGTTYTEAFF. CDR3 nucleotides: TGTGCCAGCACCCGGGGGACAACCTACACTGAAGCTTTCTTT.

This clonotype was counted only a few times. The rearrangement uses TRBV5-1 and TRBJ1-2; 9 bases agree with TRBD1. Looked up from germline, CDR1 is SGHRS and CDR2 is YFSETQ. This CDR3 contains 12 residues. Unmatched junction bases numbered 5, after V lost 8 bases and J lost 6 bases. CDR3 sequence reads: CARNRDRDGYTF. The CDR3 DNA follows: TGCGCCAGGAATCGGGACAGGGATGGCTACACCTTC. The variable domain in full, completed from reference TRBV5-1 and TRBJ1-2, reads KAGVTQTPRYLIKTRGQQVTLSCSPISGHRSVSWYQQTPGQGLQFLFEYFSETQRNKGNFPGRFSGRQFSNSRSEMNVSTLELGDSALYLCARNRDRDGYTFGSGTRLTVV.

This clonotype was seen a handful of times. This chain joins TRBV20-1 and TRBJ1-1; D uncertain. The V end was cut by 7 bases, the J end by 1 base, with 7 bases between. This CDR3 has 11 amino acids. CDR1 and CDR2 from the germline V gene are DFQATT and SNEGSKA (reference sequence). The CDR3 region is CSEYKNTEAFF. The DNA for the CDR3 is TGCAGTGAATACAAGAACACTGAAGCTTTCTTT.

Many counts were recorded for this clonotype. V and J are TRBV5-1 and TRBJ2-1; 11 nucleotides match TRBD2. V gave up 0 bases and J gave up 10 bases; unmatched junction bases: 6. This CDR3 is 15 amino acids long. The germline V gene encodes CDR1 SGHRS and CDR2 YFSETQ. The CDR3 region is CASSLELAGGREQFF. CDR3 DNA: TGCGCCAGCAGCTTGGAATTAGCGGGGGGGCGGGAGCAGTTCTTC.

The CDR3, as DNA: TGCGCCAGCAGACGGGGGGCACCCACAGATACGCAGTATTTT. It translates to CASRRGAPTDTQYF. The gene calls are TRBV5-1 and TRBJ2-3; D perhaps matches TRBD2 (7 bases). V lost 5 bases, J lost 2 bases, and 12 bases lay in between. The CDR3 is made up of 14 amino acids. Germline CDR1 and CDR2: SGHRS and YFSETQ. The full variable domain, rest sourced from reference TRBV5-1 and TRBJ2-3, is KAGVTQTPRYLIKTRGQQVTLSCSPISGHRSVSWYQQTPGQGLQFLFEYFSETQRNKGNFPGRFSGRQFSNSRSEMNVSTLELGDSALYLCASRRGAPTDTQYFGPGTRLTVL.

The chain has TRBV11-1 and TRBJ2-3; TRBD1 matches 9 bases. J gave up 3 bases and V 2 bases, and 15 bases lay outside the gene matches. The CDR3 runs 19 residues. The germline gives CDR1 SGHAT, CDR2 FQDESV (reference sequence). The CDR3 sequence: CASSLSSDGRQGGTDTQYF. The DNA for the CDR3 is TGTGCCAGCAGCTTATCCTCGGACGGTCGACAGGGGGGGACAGATACGCAGTATTTT.

This chain links TRBV18 with TRBJ2-3; D is uncertain. V dropped 4 bases and J dropped 2 bases, with 13 bases sitting between them. The CDR3 runs to 15 residues. The germline V gene has CDR1 KGHSH and CDR2 LQKENI. The CDR3 sequence: CASSRLEVVTDTQYF. CDR3 coding DNA: TGTGCCAGCTCACGCCTCGAGGTTGTCACAGATACGCAGTATTTT.

This clonotype was counted ten times or more. This chain links TRBV7-6 with TRBJ2-3; 9 nucleotides match TRBD1. The CDR3 is 19 residues long. Germline V lookup: CDR1 SGHVS, CDR2 FNYEAQ. V gave up 5 bases and J gave up 0 bases; unmatched junction bases: 15. The CDR3, as DNA: TGTGCCAGCAGCCTCACAACCGGGACAGGGACCTCTAGCACAGATACGCAGTATTTT. Amino acids: CASSLTTGTGTSSTDTQYF.

This clonotype was picked up a small number of times. The chain employs TRBV18 and TRBJ2-5; D perhaps matches TRBD1 (6 bases). The CDR3 runs 13 residues. V gave up 4 bases and J gave up 5 bases, with 11 bases separating them. CDR1 and CDR2 (germline): KGHSH, LQKENI. CDR3 in amino acids: CASSQTGLETQYF. Here the CDR3 DNA reads TGTGCCAGCTCACAAACAGGGCTCGAGACCCAGTACTTC. Supplemented by reference TRBV18 and TRBJ2-5, the full variable domain reads NAGVMQNPRHLVRRRGQEARLRCSPMKGHSHVYWYRQLPEEGLKFMVYLQKENIIDESGMPKERFSAEFPKEGPSILRIQQVVRGDSAAYFCASSQTGLETQYFGPGTRLLVL.

The CDR3 region has the DNA TGCAGCGTTGTACTGGAACAGTACTATGGCTACACCTTC. It is translated as CSVVLEQYYGYTF. The chain combines TRBV29-1 with TRBJ1-2; no reliable D call. CDR3 length: 13 amino acids. Trimming took 4 bases from V and 3 from J, leaving 12 bases between them. Looked up from germline, CDR1 is SQVTM and CDR2 is ANQGSEA.

This clonotype has only a few counts. The chain uses TRBV5-6 and TRBJ2-1; D is possibly TRBD1 (6 bases). This CDR3 has 11 residues. V dropped 3 bases and J dropped 10 bases, with 8 bases sitting between them. From germline, CDR1 is SGHDT and CDR2 YYEEEE. The CDR3 protein is CASSYGQEQFF. The CDR3 nucleotides read TGTGCCAGCAGCTACGGACAGGAGCAGTTCTTC.

V is TRBV29-1 and J is TRBJ1-2; tentatively, D is TRBD1 (5 bases). Between the trimmed V and J ends, which lost 5 bases and 4 bases, there was a span of 11 bases. Germline loops: CDR1 SQVTM, CDR2 ANQGSEA. The CDR3 has 12 amino acids. The CDR3 sequence: CSVMGRIYGYTF. The CDR3, as DNA: TGCAGCGTTATGGGACGGATCTATGGCTACACCTTC. Full variable domain (remainder filled in from reference TRBV29-1 and TRBJ1-2): SAVISQKPSRDICQRGTSLTIQCQVDSQVTMMFWYRQQPGQSLTLIATANQGSEATYESGFVIDKFPISRPNLTFSTLTVSNMSPEDSSIYLCSVMGRIYGYTFGSGTRLTVV.

This sequence joins TRBV5-1 and TRBJ2-1; no clear D. There are 13 residues in the CDR3. V lost 3 bases, J lost 6 bases, and 10 bases lay in between. The germline CDR1 and CDR2 sequences are SGHRS and YFSETQ. CDR3 sequence: CASSSTPTNEQFF. Written as DNA, the CDR3 is TGCGCCAGCAGCTCCACGCCCACCAATGAGCAGTTCTTC.